This record concerns one TCR beta chain sequence. This entry belongs to a study of CD8 T cells in Susac syndrome. Reverse transcription of roughly 0.5 to 1 ug RNA was carried out with random hexamers. TCRdb re-derived calls from the immunoSEQ multiplex PCR reads in MiXCR, one entry per CDR3 protein. The sample has approximately 230,000 distinct CDR3 sequences; around 93% are singletons. Trimming removed 3 bases at V and 0 bases at J, with 5 bases between. The CDR3 has 12 amino acids. Germline V lookup: CDR1 SQVTM, CDR2 ANQGSEA. Blood CD8+ and CD4+ T cells underwent high-throughput TCR beta sequencing. The multiple sclerosis controls comprised treatment-naive patients whose relapsing-remitting disease was stable or active.

The sequencing input was CD4+ T cells from PBMCs. The genes are TRBV29-1 and TRBJ1-2, with unresolved D. The sequence derives from a human donor with multiple sclerosis. CDR3 in amino acids: CSVDSANYGYTF. The CDR3 coding sequence is TGCAGCGTTGACAGCGCTAACTATGGCTACACCTTC.